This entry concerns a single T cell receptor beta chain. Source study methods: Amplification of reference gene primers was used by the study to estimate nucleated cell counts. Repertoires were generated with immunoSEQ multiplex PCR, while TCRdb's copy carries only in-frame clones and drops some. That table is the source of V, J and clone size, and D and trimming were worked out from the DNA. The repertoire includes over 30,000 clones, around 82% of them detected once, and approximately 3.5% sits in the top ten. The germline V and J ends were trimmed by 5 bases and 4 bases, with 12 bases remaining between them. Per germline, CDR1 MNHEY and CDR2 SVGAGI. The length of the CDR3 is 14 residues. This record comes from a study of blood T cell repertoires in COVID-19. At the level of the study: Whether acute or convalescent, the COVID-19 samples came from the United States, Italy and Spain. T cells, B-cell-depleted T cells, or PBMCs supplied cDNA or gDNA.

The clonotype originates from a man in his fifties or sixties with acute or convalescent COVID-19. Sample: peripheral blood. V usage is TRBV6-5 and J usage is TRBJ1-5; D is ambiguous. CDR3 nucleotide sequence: TGTGCCAGCAGTCGAAGTCCAGGAAATCAGCCCCAGCATTTT. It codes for CASSRSPGNQPQHF.